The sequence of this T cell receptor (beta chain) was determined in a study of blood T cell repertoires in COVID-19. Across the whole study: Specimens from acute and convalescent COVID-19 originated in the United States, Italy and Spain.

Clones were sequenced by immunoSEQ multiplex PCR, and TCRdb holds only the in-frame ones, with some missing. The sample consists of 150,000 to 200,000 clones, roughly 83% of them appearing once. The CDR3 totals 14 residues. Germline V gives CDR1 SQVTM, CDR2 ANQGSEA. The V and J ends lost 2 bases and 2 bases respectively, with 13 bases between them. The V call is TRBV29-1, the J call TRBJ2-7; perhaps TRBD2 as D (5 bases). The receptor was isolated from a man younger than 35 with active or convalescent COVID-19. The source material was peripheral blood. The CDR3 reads CSVETDGKPYEQYF. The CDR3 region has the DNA TGCAGCGTTGAAACGGACGGGAAGCCCTACGAGCAGTACTTC.